Listed below are T cell receptor beta chains from one sample, sequenced in a study of blood T cell repertoires in COVID-19. Measured with immunoSEQ multiplex PCR; TCRdb has only the in-frame clones, and not every one. The sample lists fewer than 350,000 clones, roughly 85% occurring once. The sample comprised PBMCs or T cells enriched from blood (not recorded which). The receptor set was obtained from a woman in her twenties or thirties who had been exposed to COVID-19. CDR3s include the opening cysteine and the closing phenylalanine or tryptophan. The D gene is left open where the match is weak. Some rows mark clone size as missing; the rest say once, few, many or name a class of expanded clone.

d_gene	v_gene	abundance	j_gene	CDR3nt	CDR3aa
TRBD1	TRBV10-1	.	TRBJ2-5	TGCGCCAGCGGGGACAGAAACCAAGAGACCCAGTACTTC	CASGDRNQETQYF
.	TRBV14	.	TRBJ2-7	TGTGCCAGCAGCCAAGACGTAACTTACTCCTACGAGCAGTACTTC	CASSQDVTYSYEQYF
TRBD1	TRBV2	large	TRBJ1-4	TGTGCCAGCAGTTGGGACAGTCCTAATGAAAAACTGTTTTTT	CASSWDSPNEKLFF
.	TRBV2	.	TRBJ1-6	TGTGCCAGCAGTATTCAGGCGACGAATTCACCCCTCCACTTT	CASSIQATNSPLHF
.	TRBV3-1/TRBV3-2	.	TRBJ2-3	TGTGCCAGCAGCCAAGATTCCCGGAGAAGCACAGATACGCAGTATTTT	CASSQDSRRSTDTQYF
TRBD2	TRBV7-2	.	TRBJ2-5	TGTGCCAGCAGCTTAGACGGTCAGCGGGGGGACCAAGAGACCCAGTACTTC	CASSLDGQRGDQETQYF
.	TRBV7-9	.	TRBJ2-3	TGTGCCAGCAGCCGCCGACAGGTAAAGCGATCAGATACGCAGTATTTT	CASSRRQVKRSDTQYF
.	TRBV27	.	TRBJ2-7	TGTGCCAGCAGTAAAAGACAGAGCTACGAGCAGTACTTC	CASSKRQSYEQYF
TRBD2	TRBV15	.	TRBJ2-1	TGTGCCACCTCCTCTAGCGGGAGGGCCTATGGGCAGTTCTTC	CATSSSGRAYGQFF
TRBD2	TRBV27	.	TRBJ2-2	TGTGCCAGCAGCCGGACTAGCGGGAGGTCGAGGGAGCTGTTTTTT	CASSRTSGRSRELFF
TRBD2	TRBV7-3	.	TRBJ2-7	TGTGCCAGCAGCGCTCCGGGACTAGCGGGGTCCAACGAGCAGTACTTC	CASSAPGLAGSNEQYF
.	TRBV28	.	TRBJ2-1	TGTGCCAGCAGTCCCGGACTCGGCCGAGACAATGAGCAGTTCTTC	CASSPGLGRDNEQFF
TRBD1	TRBV12-3/TRBV12-4	many	TRBJ1-5	TGTGCCAGCAGCGGGACAGGGGTTCAGCCCCAGCATTTT	CASSGTGVQPQHF
TRBD1	TRBV19	.	TRBJ2-4	TGTGCCAGTATTGACAGGGGCCGACGGCGAGGGGCCAAAAACATTCAGTACTTC	CASIDRGRRRGAKNIQYF
.	TRBV18	.	TRBJ2-7	TGTGCCAGCTCACAAGCGGCGGGCAACCCCTACGAGCAGTACTTC	CASSQAAGNPYEQYF
.	TRBV11-1	.	TRBJ1-1	TGTGCCAGCAGCCTCACGACAAAGGCTTTCTTT	CASSLTTKAFF
TRBD1	TRBV5-1	.	TRBJ2-5	TGCGCCAGCAGCTTGGAGGGCGGACAGGGGACCCAGTACTTC	CASSLEGGQGTQYF
TRBD2	TRBV6-5	.	TRBJ2-3	TGTGCCAGCAGTTTGACCGCGGGGGGGACAGATACGCAGTATTTT	CASSLTAGGTDTQYF
TRBD1	TRBV28	.	TRBJ1-4	TGTGCCAGCAGCGGACAGGGGGTAAAGGAAAAACTGTTTTTT	CASSGQGVKEKLFF
.	TRBV15	.	TRBJ1-2	TGTGCCACCAGCAGAGAGAGAAACTATGGCTACACCTTC	CATSRERNYGYTF
.	TRBV19	.	TRBJ1-2	TGTGCCAGTAGTGATGCAGGGTACGGCTACACCTTC	CASSDAGYGYTF
.	TRBV2	.	TRBJ2-6	TGTGCCAGCAGTGAAGGTGCCTACTCTGGGGCCAACGTCCTGACTTTC	CASSEGAYSGANVLTF
TRBD2	TRBV27	.	TRBJ2-3	TGTGCCAGCAGTTTATCGCCCGCGGGGGCAGATACGCAGTATTTT	CASSLSPAGADTQYF
.	TRBV24-1	.	TRBJ1-2	TGTGCCACCAGTGATGTTCAGGGAAGAGGTGGCTACACCTTC	CATSDVQGRGGYTF
TRBD1	TRBV6-5	.	TRBJ1-2	TGTGCCAGCAGTTCGGTCAGGGGGGATGGCTACACCTTC	CASSSVRGDGYTF
TRBD2	TRBV28	.	TRBJ2-5	TGTGCCAGCGGCGGAGCGGGGTTGGGGCTGGAGACCCAGTACTTC	CASGGAGLGLETQYF
.	TRBV5-6	few	TRBJ1-1	TGTGCCAGCAGCTTCAGTCACGGACTCGGCTTTGTCACTGAAGCTTTCTTT	CASSFSHGLGFVTEAFF
TRBD2	TRBV5-1	.	TRBJ2-7	TGCGCCAGCAGAGCCGGGACTAGCGGGGGCCCGATCTACGAGCAGTACTTC	CASRAGTSGGPIYEQYF
TRBD1	TRBV29-1	.	TRBJ2-1	TGCAGCGTTGGGGACAGGTCAGATGAGCAGTTCTTC	CSVGDRSDEQFF
TRBD1	TRBV5-1	.	TRBJ1-4	TGCGCCAGCAGCCCCCGGGACAGGCTTAATGAAAAACTGTTTTTT	CASSPRDRLNEKLFF
TRBD2	TRBV9	.	TRBJ2-5	TGTGCCAGCAGCGTAGTGTCTAGCGGGGGCCCCCTCCAAGAGACCCAGTACTTC	CASSVVSSGGPLQETQYF
.	TRBV20-1	.	TRBJ1-4	TGCAGTGCTACACGTCGGGAAAAACTGTTTTTT	CSATRREKLFF
.	TRBV2	.	TRBJ2-7	TGTGCCAGCAGTGTGGACCGCGGGCAGCCCTACGAGCAGTACTTC	CASSVDRGQPYEQYF
.	TRBV9	.	TRBJ2-1	TGTGCCAGCAGCGTAGGAGTCGGACAGAGGTTTTACAATGAGCAGTTCTTC	CASSVGVGQRFYNEQFF
.	TRBV5-4	.	TRBJ1-1	TGTGCCAGCAGCCGGGACACTCACACTGAAGCTTTCTTT	CASSRDTHTEAFF
TRBD1	TRBV19	.	TRBJ1-1	TGTGCCAGTAGTATGGACAGGGCCACTGAAGCTTTCTTT	CASSMDRATEAFF
TRBD1	TRBV6-5	.	TRBJ1-2	TGTGCCAGCAGTTCCTATCGGGACAGCCTGTTTTATGGCTACACCTTC	CASSSYRDSLFYGYTF
.	TRBV7-6	once	TRBJ1-2	TGTGCCAGCAGCCCCCAGGGGCGAGCAGGGCCTATGGATGGCTACACCTTC	CASSPQGRAGPMDGYTF
.	TRBV7-9	.	TRBJ1-4	TGTGCCAGCAGGCCGGCCGGGGGGGCGACTAATGAAAAACTGTTTTTT	CASRPAGGATNEKLFF
.	TRBV12-3/TRBV12-4	.	TRBJ2-7	TGTGCCAGCAGGGATACAGGGAAGGACGAGCAGTACTTC	CASRDTGKDEQYF
.	TRBV5-1	.	TRBJ1-3	TGCGCCAGCAGCCCTAGGGCCCCTGGGACTACTGGAAACACCATATATTTT	CASSPRAPGTTGNTIYF